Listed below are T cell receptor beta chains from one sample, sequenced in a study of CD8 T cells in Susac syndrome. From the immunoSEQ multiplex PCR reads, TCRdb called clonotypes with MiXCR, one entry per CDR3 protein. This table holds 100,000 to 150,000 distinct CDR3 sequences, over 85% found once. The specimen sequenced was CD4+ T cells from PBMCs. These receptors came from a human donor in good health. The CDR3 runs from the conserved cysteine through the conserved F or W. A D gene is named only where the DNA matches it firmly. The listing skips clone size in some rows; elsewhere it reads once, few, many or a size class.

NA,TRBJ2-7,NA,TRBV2,CACSPHKYEQYF,TGTGCCTGCAGTCCTCATAAATACGAGCAGTACTTC
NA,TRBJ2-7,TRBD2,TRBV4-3,CASSQEALAHLYEQYF,TGCGCCAGCAGCCAAGAGGCACTAGCGCACCTTTACGAGCAGTACTTC
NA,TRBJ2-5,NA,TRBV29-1,CSVERIRAQETQYF,TGCAGCGTCGAAAGGATCAGGGCCCAAGAGACCCAGTACTTC
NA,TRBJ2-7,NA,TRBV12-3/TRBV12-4,CASSYERGRAYEQYF,TGTGCCAGCAGTTACGAGAGGGGGAGGGCCTACGAGCAGTACTTC
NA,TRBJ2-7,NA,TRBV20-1,CSAREDIRGPTYEQYF,TGCAGTGCTAGAGAGGACATCAGGGGCCCCACCTACGAGCAGTACTTC
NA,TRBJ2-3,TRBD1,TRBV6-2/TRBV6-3,CASSYSSTGGITDTQYF,TGTGCCAGCAGTTACTCCTCGACAGGGGGCATCACAGATACGCAGTATTTT
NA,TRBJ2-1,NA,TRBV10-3,CAIGRVGGGDNEQFF,TGTGCCATTGGCCGCGTAGGGGGGGGAGACAATGAGCAGTTCTTC
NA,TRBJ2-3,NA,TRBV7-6,CASSPAVLASTDTQYF,TGTGCCAGCAGCCCCGCGGTGCTAGCCAGCACAGATACGCAGTATTTT
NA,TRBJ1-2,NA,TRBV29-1,CSVGTGRYGYTF,TGCAGCGTAGGAACAGGGCGGTATGGCTACACCTTC
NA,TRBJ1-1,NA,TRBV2,CASSVDRNAEAFF,TGTGCCAGCAGTGTTGACAGAAACGCTGAAGCTTTCTTT
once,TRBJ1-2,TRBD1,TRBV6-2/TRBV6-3,CASNSGQERGYTF,TGTGCCAGTAATAGCGGACAGGAACGTGGCTACACCTTC
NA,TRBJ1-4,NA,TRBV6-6,CASSYGGTPEKLFF,TGTGCCAGCAGTTACGGGGGGACCCCTGAAAAACTGTTTTTT
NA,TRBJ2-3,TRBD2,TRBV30,CAWEPSGGTDTQYF,TGTGCCTGGGAACCTAGCGGTGGCACAGATACGCAGTATTTT
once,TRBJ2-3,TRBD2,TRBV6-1,CASSPRASGSTDTQYF,TGTGCCAGCAGCCCGCGGGCTAGCGGAAGCACAGATACGCAGTATTTT